This T cell receptor beta chain was captured by sequencing in a study of blood T cell repertoires in COVID-19 (TCRdb year 2020). About the full investigation: The collaborator samples originated in the United States, Italy and Spain and spanned the acute and convalescent phases of COVID-19. The material from the prospective study consisted of cDNA or gDNA derived from T cells, B-cell-depleted T cells, or PBMCs. Deeply sampled blood TCRbeta repertoires from subjects exposed to, actively infected with, or recovered from COVID-19 were included in the dataset. The repertoires were released in a freely available public database meant as a resource for research on the immune response to SARS-CoV-2. Samples were obtained from the ongoing ImmuneRACE study (first 160 participants) and from 1,254 subjects provided by 6 global collaborators. Nearly every sample came with metadata listing a de-identified subject ID, COVID-19 status, age in years and sex. HLA class I and class II types, where available, came from metadata supplied by the sample provider rather than from assay-based typing. What the work shows at the level of the full study, not this receptor alone: Clinical and demographic metadata were provided uncurated, with the amount varying by source and participant.

Each collaborating institution followed its own protocols to collect whole blood in K2EDTA tubes. For TCRbeta analysis, collaborators shipped samples as frozen whole blood, isolated PBMCs, or DNA extracted from either of those sample types. CDR1 is given as MGHRA and CDR2 as YSYEKL, both from the germline V gene. Counted from cysteine to phenylalanine, this CDR3 has 15 amino acids. Only the CDR3 DNA is retained, 45 bases long and in frame from the first base. V loses 0 bases of germline sequence and J loses 2 bases, and the interval between the two ends is 11 bases. TCRbeta CDR3 regions were amplified from genomic DNA by means of the immunoSEQ Assay, a bias-controlled multiplex PCR. The authors processed their data as follows. The number of nucleated cells in each sample was estimated from the amplification of reference gene primers within the assay. To quantify the absolute abundance of each unique TCRbeta CDR3 rearrangement, sequence reads were collapsed and filtered. For each sample, productive Simpson clonality was calculated as the square root of Simpson's diversity index over productive rearrangements. TCRdb carries this immuneACCESS record with in-frame sequences only. Its versions omit some clonotypes, under half of them owing to an unresolved V gene in the studies checked, with the rest unexplained. From that table come the V and J calls and clone size; the DNA was used to work out D and trimming. A total of 99,000 or so clones appear in this sample, about 89% of them only once. In total, the top ten clones hold 5.1% of the sample.

This clone was counted between two and nine times. The antigen it recognizes is unknown. One base away there is no much larger clone; base qualities are not given. The sample comprised peripheral blood. This chain is built from TRBV4-1 and TRBJ2-7; a tentative D call is TRBD1 (6 bases match). This TCR came from a human donor in a cohort sampled during active COVID-19. Read as DNA, the sequence is TGCGCCAGCAGCCAAGAAAGGGGGACCGCCTACGAGCAGTACTTC. It encodes CASSQERGTAYEQYF.